The 25 T cell receptor beta chains given below trace back to one sample, sequenced in a study of blood T cell repertoires in COVID-19. The data were produced by immunoSEQ multiplex PCR, yet TCRdb's version contains in-frame clones alone and is incomplete. The sample contains under 250,000 clones, around 81% of which appear only once. The sequencing input was peripheral blood. All receptors come from a man in his forties or fifties with active or convalescent COVID-19.

CDR3 amino acids: CASSMGGETAITGELFF. The CDR3 coding sequence is TGTGCCAGTAGTATGGGAGGAGAGACAGCGATCACCGGGGAGCTGTTTTTT. This chain uses TRBV19 with TRBJ2-2, with a tentative D call TRBD2 (6 bases). Trimming left V 3 bases short and J 4 bases short, with 18 bases between. Germline CDR1 reads LNHDA; CDR2 reads SQIVND (reference sequence). The CDR3 is made up of 17 amino acids.

The chain recombines TRBV5-6 with TRBJ2-3, with 9 bases that match TRBD2. J gave up 1 base and V 7 bases, and 7 bases lay outside the gene matches. Germline-derived CDR1 and CDR2 are SGHDT and YYEEEE. The CDR3 totals 15 residues. CDR3 coding DNA: TGTGCCAGCGACGTAGCGGGGGCCCGCACAGATACGCAGTATTTT. Encoded protein: CASDVAGARTDTQYF.

This clone was seen just once. The J gene is TRBJ2-3, the V gene TRBV5-8, with 12 bases matching TRBD2. The CDR3 runs to 16 residues. The ends lost 3 bases at V and 2 bases at J; junction bases unmatched: 4. Germline values: CDR1 SGHTS, CDR2 YDEGEE. The CDR3 region has the DNA TGTGCCAGCAGCTACGGACTAGCGGGGCCCACAGATACGCAGTATTTT. Protein sequence: CASSYGLAGPTDTQYF.

The chain has TRBV5-5 and TRBJ2-5; possible D gene TRBD2, 6 bases. Trimming took 4 bases from V and 5 from J, leaving 18 bases between them. Germline CDR1 reads SGHKS; CDR2 reads YYEKEE (reference sequence). The CDR3 runs to 15 residues. Here the CDR3 reads CASSPPGSFRETQYF. CDR3 sequence (DNA): TGTGCCAGCAGCCCTCCCGGGAGCTTCAGGGAGACCCAGTACTTC.

The V and J genes are TRBV11-3 and TRBJ2-7, with D perhaps matching TRBD1 (5 bases). Germline V gives CDR1 SGHNT, CDR2 YENEEA. Trimming cost V 1 base and J 3 bases, with 7 bases left between them. This CDR3 spans 13 amino acids. The DNA of the CDR3 is TGTGCCAGCAGCTTAGTAACAGGCTACGAGCAGTACTTC. Protein product: CASSLVTGYEQYF.

The CDR3: CAWSVRGVGGNTIYF. CDR3 sequence (DNA): TGTGCCTGGAGTGTACGGGGGGTTGGTGGAAACACCATATATTTT. The chain couples TRBV30 to TRBJ1-3; possibly TRBD1 for D (5 bases). The CDR3 consists of 15 residues. Trimming left V 0 bases short and J 3 bases short, with 12 bases between. Germline V lookup: CDR1 GTSNPN, CDR2 SVGIG (reference sequence).

This clone was found a few times. The chain combines TRBV9 with TRBJ2-7; 9 bases match TRBD2. The germline gives CDR1 SGDLS, CDR2 YYNGEE. J lost 4 bases, V lost 0 bases, and 5 bases had no gene match. The CDR3 is 15 residues long. CDR3 sequence (DNA): TGTGCCAGCAGCGTAGATAGCGGGGGTATGTACGAGCAGTACTTC. It codes for CASSVDSGGMYEQYF.

The chain has TRBV10-3 and TRBJ2-7, with 12 nucleotides matching TRBD2. Germline V CDR1 and CDR2: ENHRY, SYGVKD. J lost 1 base, V lost 6 bases, and 4 bases had no gene match. This CDR3 has 15 residues. CDR3 sequence: CAIRLAGGSSYEQYF. The CDR3 DNA is TGTGCCATCAGACTAGCGGGGGGATCTTCCTACGAGCAGTACTTC.

V and J are TRBV5-1 and TRBJ2-5; 8 nucleotides match TRBD1. The CDR3 is made up of 15 amino acids. CDR1 and CDR2 (germline): SGHRS, YFSETQ. Trimming cost V 3 bases and J 1 base; bases outside gene matches: 5. The CDR3 sequence is CASSSGQGGQETQYF. The CDR3 DNA reads as TGCGCCAGCAGCTCCGGACAGGGAGGCCAAGAGACCCAGTACTTC.

The chain uses TRBV9 and TRBJ2-2, with TRBD1 matching 11 bases. J was trimmed by 1 base and V by 4 bases; bases with no gene match: 9. The germline V gene encodes CDR1 SGDLS and CDR2 YYNGEE. The CDR3 is 18 residues long. The CDR3 sequence: CASSLGQGATLNTGELFF. The CDR3 DNA reads TGTGCCAGCAGCTTAGGACAGGGGGCCACCTTGAACACCGGGGAGCTGTTTTTT.

The CDR3 bases are TGTGCCATCACGACTAGCGGGGGGACTAGCACAGATACGCAGTATTTT. This codes for CAITTSGGTSTDTQYF. The V and J genes are TRBV10-3 and TRBJ2-3, with TRBD2 matching 13 bases. CDR3 length: 16 residues. Germline CDR1 and CDR2: ENHRY and SYGVKD. V lost 7 bases and J lost 0; bases outside the gene matches: 4.

The rearrangement links TRBV2 to TRBJ1-4; D call uncertain. V was trimmed by 3 bases and J by 8 bases, leaving 13 bases between them. Germline-derived CDR1 and CDR2 are SNHLY and FYNNEI. The CDR3 loop spans 14 amino acids. The CDR3 coding sequence is TGTGCCAGCAGTGACCGGTCGGGTTGGGAAAAACTGTTTTTT. It is translated as CASSDRSGWEKLFF.

This chain joins TRBV2 and TRBJ1-5; a weak D match, TRBD1 (5 bases). Trimming shortened V by 3 bases and J by 3 bases, and 9 bases separated the two germline ends. This CDR3 has 14 residues. The germline V gene has CDR1 SNHLY and CDR2 FYNNEI. CDR3 loop: CASSDRVYNQPQHF. DNA for the CDR3: TGTGCCAGCAGTGACAGGGTCTACAATCAGCCCCAGCATTTT.

V is TRBV25-1 and J is TRBJ1-1; 8 positions agree with TRBD1. This CDR3 region has 14 residues. V was clipped by 8 bases and J by 3 bases; unmatched bases: 8. Germline CDR1 is MGHDK and CDR2 is SYGVNS. CDR3 sequence (DNA): TGTGCCAGCCGCGGACAGGGCTGGGACACTGAAGCTTTCTTT. Translating gives CASRGQGWDTEAFF.

The genes are TRBV7-2 and TRBJ2-3, with a weak D call TRBD2 (6 bases). The V gene's germline CDR1 is SGHTA and CDR2 FQGNSA. Trimming left V 4 bases short and J 1 base short, with 9 bases between. CDR3 size: 14 residues. CDR3 sequence: CASSWGGGTDTQYF. The CDR3 bases are TGTGCCAGCAGCTGGGGCGGGGGCACAGATACGCAGTATTTT.

The J gene is TRBJ1-1, the V gene TRBV6-1; possibly TRBD1 for D (6 bases). Germline CDR1 MNHNS, CDR2 SASEGT. The CDR3 length is 16 residues. Trimming removed 0 bases at V and 0 bases at J, with 11 bases between. The CDR3 nucleotides are TGTGCCAGCAGTGAAGCGGGACACCTCATGAACACTGAAGCTTTCTTT. This translates into CASSEAGHLMNTEAFF.

The genes are TRBV7-9 and TRBJ2-4; a possible D gene is TRBD1 (6 bases). V lost 5 bases, J lost 0 bases, and 14 bases lay in between. The CDR3 is made up of 16 amino acids. Germline V gene lookup returns CDR1 SEHNR and CDR2 FQNEAQ (reference sequence). This CDR3 is CASSRTGHEAKNIQYF. DNA for the CDR3: TGTGCCAGCAGCAGAACAGGGCACGAAGCCAAAAACATTCAGTACTTC.

The chain has TRBV5-4 and TRBJ2-5, with TRBD2 identical over 10 bases. From germline, CDR1 is SGHNT and CDR2 YYREEE (reference sequence). CDR3 length: 15 amino acids. Trimming took 4 bases from V and 1 from J; bases not matched to a gene: 4. In DNA, the CDR3 is TGTGCCAGCAGCCATCAGCGGGGGGGCCAAGAGACCCAGTACTTC. It codes for CASSHQRGGQETQYF.

The chain uses TRBV5-1 and TRBJ1-1; D perhaps matches TRBD1 (5 bases). V shed 2 bases and J shed 4 bases, with 21 bases lying between them. Germline-derived CDR1 and CDR2 are SGHRS and YFSETQ. The length of the CDR3 is 17 residues. The CDR3 bases are TGCGCCAGCAGCTTTGGGGGGACCGGGACCGTGGGCACTGAAGCTTTCTTT. Protein product: CASSFGGTGTVGTEAFF.

The chain links TRBV6-5 to TRBJ1-1; D gene unclear. The germline V gene has CDR1 MNHEY and CDR2 SVGAGI. V was trimmed by 5 bases and J by 3 bases, leaving 16 bases between them. This CDR3 has 15 residues. This CDR3 reads CASSTRTVRDTEAFF. CDR3 DNA sequence: TGTGCCAGCAGTACCAGGACGGTGAGGGACACTGAAGCTTTCTTT.

This chain links TRBV5-1 with TRBJ2-1; D is possibly TRBD2 (5 bases). The CDR3 covers 15 residues. V was clipped by 0 bases and J by 9 bases, with 16 bases between them. Germline V gives CDR1 SGHRS, CDR2 YFSETQ. The CDR3 DNA reads as TGCGCCAGCAGCTTGGCCCTACGGGGTTTGGGTGAGCAGTTCTTC. It is translated as CASSLALRGLGEQFF.

V usage is TRBV30 and J usage is TRBJ1-2, with D unresolved. The CDR3 extends over 12 amino acids. Between the trimmed V and J ends, which lost 3 bases and 8 bases, there was a span of 13 bases. Germline lookup yields CDR1 GTSNPN and CDR2 SVGIG (reference sequence). The chain's CDR3 is CAWRLSPGGYTF. Here the CDR3 DNA reads TGTGCCTGGAGGTTGTCTCCCGGGGGCTACACCTTC.

This clone was detected a few times. The chain employs TRBV7-2 and TRBJ2-3, with D maybe TRBD2 (6 bases). V was shortened by 2 bases and J by 0 bases, with 18 bases between the two germline ends. Germline V gives CDR1 SGHTA, CDR2 FQGNSA. CDR3 size: 18 residues. As DNA, the CDR3 is TGTGCCAGCAGCTTAAAATGGGGGGTGAGCACTAGCACAGATACGCAGTATTTT. Translated: CASSLKWGVSTSTDTQYF. The full variable domain, completed using reference TRBV7-2 and TRBJ2-3, is GAGVSQSPSNKVTEKGKDVELRCDPISGHTALYWYRQSLGQGLEFLIYFQGNSAPDKSGLPSDRFSAERTGGSVSTLTIQRTQQEDSAVYLCASSLKWGVSTSTDTQYFGPGTRLTVL.

V is TRBV4-2 and J is TRBJ2-3; TRBD1 matches at 10 bases. The J segment lost 4 bases and the V segment lost 1 base, leaving 5 bases of the junction unmatched. The CDR3 runs 16 residues. Per germline, CDR1 LGHNA and CDR2 YNFKEQ. In DNA, the CDR3 is TGTGCCAGCAGCCAAGTCGGACAGGGGGTCGCAGATACGCAGTATTTT. Translated, it gives CASSQVGQGVADTQYF.

J is TRBJ1-6 and V is TRBV27; 7 nucleotides match TRBD1. The junction had 5 bases not matched to a gene; V was cut back by 5 bases and J by 1 base. This CDR3 has 16 amino acids. Germline V CDR1 and CDR2: MNHEY, SMNVEV (reference sequence). In DNA, the CDR3 is TGTGCCAGCAGTCCTCACAGGGGTTCCTATAATTCACCCCTCCACTTT. It is translated as CASSPHRGSYNSPLHF.